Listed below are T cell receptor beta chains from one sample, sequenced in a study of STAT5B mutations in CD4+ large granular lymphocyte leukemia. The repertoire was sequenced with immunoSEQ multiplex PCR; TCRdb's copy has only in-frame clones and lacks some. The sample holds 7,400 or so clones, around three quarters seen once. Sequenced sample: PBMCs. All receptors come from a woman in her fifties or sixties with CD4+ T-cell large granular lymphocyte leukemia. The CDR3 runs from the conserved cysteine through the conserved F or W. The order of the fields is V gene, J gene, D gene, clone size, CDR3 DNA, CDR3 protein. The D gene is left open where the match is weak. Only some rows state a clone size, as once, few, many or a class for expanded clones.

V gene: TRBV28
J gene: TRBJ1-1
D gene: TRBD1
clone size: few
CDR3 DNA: TGTGCCAGCAGCCCTGCAGGGGGCGGGAGCACTGAAGCTTTCTTT
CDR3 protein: CASSPAGGGSTEAFF

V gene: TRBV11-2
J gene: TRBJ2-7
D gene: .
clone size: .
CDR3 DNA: TGTGCCAGCAGCCAACTTCAACGGGACAAGCGATTCTACGAGCAGTACTTC
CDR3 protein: CASSQLQRDKRFYEQYF

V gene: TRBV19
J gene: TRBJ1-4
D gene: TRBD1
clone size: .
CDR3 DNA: TGTGCCAGTAGTATAGATCGGAACAGGGGTAATGAAAAACTGTTTTTT
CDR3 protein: CASSIDRNRGNEKLFF

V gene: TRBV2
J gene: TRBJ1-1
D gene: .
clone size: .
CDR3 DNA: TGTGCCAGGACACAGGGATCGCGAGCTTCGAACACTGAAGCTTTCTTT
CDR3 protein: CARTQGSRASNTEAFF

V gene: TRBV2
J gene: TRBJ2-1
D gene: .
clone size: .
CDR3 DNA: TGTGCCAGCAGGACGACTAGATCTACTGGTGAGCAGTTCTTC
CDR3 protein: CASRTTRSTGEQFF

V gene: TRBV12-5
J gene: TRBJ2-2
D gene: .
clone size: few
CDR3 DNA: TGTGCTAGTGGGGGACTGCCGAACACCGGGGAGCTGTTTTTT
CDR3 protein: CASGGLPNTGELFF

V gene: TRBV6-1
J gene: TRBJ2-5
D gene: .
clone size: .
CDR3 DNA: TGTGCCAGCAGTAACCCGGGATTTCGTCAAGAGACCCAGTACTTC
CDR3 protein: CASSNPGFRQETQYF

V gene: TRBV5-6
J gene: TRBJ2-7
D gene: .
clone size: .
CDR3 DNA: TGTGCCAGCAGCTTGGGGGGGGGCCTCCTATCCTACGAGCAGTACTTC
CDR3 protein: CASSLGGGLLSYEQYF

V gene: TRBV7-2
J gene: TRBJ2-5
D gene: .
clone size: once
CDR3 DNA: TGTGCCAGCAGCTTCGACGGGGGGACCCAGTACTTC
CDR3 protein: CASSFDGGTQYF

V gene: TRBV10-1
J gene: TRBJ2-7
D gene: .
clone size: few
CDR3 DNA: TGCGCCAGCAGTCGGGGGAGTGCCTACGAGCAGTACTTC
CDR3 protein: CASSRGSAYEQYF

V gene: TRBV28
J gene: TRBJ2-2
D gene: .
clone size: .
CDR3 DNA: TGTGCCAGCAGGCCCGGTGGGAACCCAACCGGGGAGCTGTTTTTT
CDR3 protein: CASRPGGNPTGELFF

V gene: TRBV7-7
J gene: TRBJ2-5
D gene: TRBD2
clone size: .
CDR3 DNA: TGTGCCAGCAGCTTAGGGCTAGCGGAAGAGACCCAGTACTTC
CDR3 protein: CASSLGLAEETQYF

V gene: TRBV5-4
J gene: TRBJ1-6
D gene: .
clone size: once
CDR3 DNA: TGTGCCAGCAGCTTGGCCGCCCTCTCCTATAATTCACCCCTCCACTTT
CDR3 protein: CASSLAALSYNSPLHF

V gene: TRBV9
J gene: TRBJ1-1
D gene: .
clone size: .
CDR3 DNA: TGTGCCAGCAGCGTAGAGACGGAAAGCGCTGAAGCTTTCTTT
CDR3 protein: CASSVETESAEAFF

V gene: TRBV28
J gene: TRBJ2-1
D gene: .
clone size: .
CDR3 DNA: TGTGCCAGCAGCCCGCTGAGCTCCTACAATGAGCAGTTCTTC
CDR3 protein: CASSPLSSYNEQFF

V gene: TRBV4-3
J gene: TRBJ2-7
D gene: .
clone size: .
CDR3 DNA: TGCGCCAGCAGCCAAGGAGACGGCTACGAGCAGTACTTC
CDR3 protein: CASSQGDGYEQYF

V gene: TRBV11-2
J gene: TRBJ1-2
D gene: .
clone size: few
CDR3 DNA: TGTGCCAGCAGTTCCGACAGGAGTGGCTACACCTTC
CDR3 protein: CASSSDRSGYTF

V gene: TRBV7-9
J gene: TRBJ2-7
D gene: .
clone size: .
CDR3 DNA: TGTGCCAGCAGCTCGGCCTACGAGCAGTACTTC
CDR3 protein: CASSSAYEQYF

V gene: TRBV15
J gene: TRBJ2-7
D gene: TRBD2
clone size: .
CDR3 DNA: TGTGCCACCAGCAGATCCCGGGGACTAGCTGAGGTCGAGCAGTACTTC
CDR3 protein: CATSRSRGLAEVEQYF

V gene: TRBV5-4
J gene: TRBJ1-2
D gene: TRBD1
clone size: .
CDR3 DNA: TGTGCCAGCAGCTTAGGCACAGGGGAGGACTATGGCTACACCTTC
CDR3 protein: CASSLGTGEDYGYTF

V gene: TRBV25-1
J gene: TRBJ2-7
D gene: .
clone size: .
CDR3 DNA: TGTGCCAGCAGTGATCTGGAGTGGACAGACGAGCAGTACTTC
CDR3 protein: CASSDLEWTDEQYF

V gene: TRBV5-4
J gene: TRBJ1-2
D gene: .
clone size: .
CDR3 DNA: TGTGCCAGCAGCTTACGACAGTCGGGGACCCTGTATGGCTACACCTTC
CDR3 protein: CASSLRQSGTLYGYTF

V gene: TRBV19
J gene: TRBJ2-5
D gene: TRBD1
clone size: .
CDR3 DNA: TGTGCCAGTAGTTTTATACAGGGGGCAGAAGAGACCCAGTACTTC
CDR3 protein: CASSFIQGAEETQYF

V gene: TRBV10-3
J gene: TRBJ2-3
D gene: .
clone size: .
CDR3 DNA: TGTGCCATCAGGGACACAGATACGCAGTATTTT
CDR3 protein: CAIRDTDTQYF

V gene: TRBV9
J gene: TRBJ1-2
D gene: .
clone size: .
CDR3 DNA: TGTGCCAGCGGAGGAGTGGCCTATGGCTACACCTTC
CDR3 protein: CASGGVAYGYTF

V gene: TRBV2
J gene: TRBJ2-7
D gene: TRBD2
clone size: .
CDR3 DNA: TGTGCCAGCTATCCCAAACTCGGGGCTAGCGGACCTAGCAAGCAGTACTTC
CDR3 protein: CASYPKLGASGPSKQYF

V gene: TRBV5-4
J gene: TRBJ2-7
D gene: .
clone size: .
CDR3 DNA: TGTGCCAGCAGCTTCCCGGCAGGGCGGGAGCAGTACTTC
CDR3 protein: CASSFPAGREQYF

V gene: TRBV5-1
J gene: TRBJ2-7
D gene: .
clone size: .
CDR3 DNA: TGCGCCAGCAGCTTCGCCAGGGGGGGCTACGAGCAGTACTTC
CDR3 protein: CASSFARGGYEQYF

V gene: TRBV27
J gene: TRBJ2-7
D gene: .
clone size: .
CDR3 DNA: TGTGCCAGCAGCCCGTTGGGAGCCAGGGGCTCCTACGAGCAGTACTTC
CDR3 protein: CASSPLGARGSYEQYF